One and the same sample provided the 32 T cell receptor beta chains below, sequenced in a study of blood T cell repertoires in COVID-19. The data were produced by immunoSEQ multiplex PCR, yet TCRdb's version contains in-frame clones alone and is incomplete. The sample holds tens of thousands of clones, 60% to 80% seen once. The specimen sequenced was peripheral blood. Receptor source: a human donor in a cohort sampled during active COVID-19.

The count of this clone is one. V gene TRBV6-5 combines with J gene TRBJ2-3; TRBD2 is a possible D gene (6 bases). Trimming removed 0 bases at V and 6 bases at J, with 10 bases between. The CDR3 consists of 14 residues. CDR1 and CDR2 (germline): MNHEY, SVGAGI. CDR3 sequence: CASSYSSGVDTQYF. The DNA of the CDR3 is TGTGCCAGCAGTTACTCATCGGGGGTCGATACGCAGTATTTT.

This chain's CDR3 is CASSFWAGDTQYF. The CDR3 DNA sequence: TGTGCCAGCAGCTTTTGGGCGGGAGATACGCAGTATTTT. The rearrangement joins TRBV9 to TRBJ2-3; TRBD2 might be the D (5 bases). CDR3 length equals 13 residues. With 4 bases removed from V and 5 bases from J, the gap between germline ends came to 11 bases. Germline loops: CDR1 SGDLS, CDR2 YYNGEE.

V gene TRBV18 combines with J gene TRBJ2-1, with 7 bases identical to TRBD2. Germline CDR1 KGHSH, CDR2 LQKENI. After removal of 4 bases from V and 2 bases from J, the junction contained 8 bases not matched to a gene. The CDR3 totals 16 residues. The CDR3, as DNA: TGTGCCAGCTCACGTCTAGCGGATCTTACCTACAATGAGCAGTTCTTC. It specifies CASSRLADLTYNEQFF.

The chain combines TRBV24-1 with TRBJ2-3, with 8 bases aligning to TRBD2. Trimming at V came to 9 bases and at J to 4 bases, leaving 8 bases not matched to a gene. CDR1 is KGHDR and CDR2 is SFDVKD in the germline V gene. CDR3 length: 14 residues. Here the CDR3 reads CATHGGGIADTQYF. The CDR3 nucleotides are TGTGCCACCCACGGCGGGGGGATCGCAGATACGCAGTATTTT.

The CDR3 protein is CATSSSNTGELFF. In DNA, the CDR3 is TGCGCCACCTCGTCCTCTAACACCGGGGAGCTGTTTTTT. The chain has TRBV5-1 and TRBJ2-2; D remains unclear. The CDR3 contains 13 residues. Per germline, CDR1 SGHRS and CDR2 YFSETQ. V lost 9 bases, J lost 2 bases, and 11 bases lay in between.

The chain links TRBV6-6 to TRBJ2-1, with D possibly matching TRBD2 (5 bases). CDR1 and CDR2 from the germline V gene are MNHNY and SVGAGI (reference sequence). The length of the CDR3 is 12 residues. V was pared by 2 bases and J by 10 bases, with 9 bases between. Here the CDR3 reads CASSYDRGEQFF. The CDR3 nucleotides read TGTGCCAGCAGTTACGACCGAGGGGAGCAGTTCTTC.

The sample holds one count of this clone. The rearrangement joins TRBV28 to TRBJ2-1; 12 bases match TRBD2. Germline CDR1 MDHEN, CDR2 SYDVKM. With V trimmed by 7 bases and J by 2 bases, 6 bases remained unmatched. The CDR3 has 16 residues. The CDR3 loop is CASTYGLAGPYNEQFF. CDR3 nucleotide sequence: TGTGCCAGCACTTATGGACTAGCGGGACCCTACAATGAGCAGTTCTTC.

The V call is TRBV4-1, the J call TRBJ1-2; no clear D gene. Germline assignment: CDR1 MGHRA and CDR2 YSYEKL. Trimming left V 0 bases short and J 4 bases short, with 9 bases between. This CDR3 comprises 14 residues. For the CDR3, the DNA is TGCGCCAGCAGCCAAGATCGAGGCATCTATGGCTACACCTTC. Translated: CASSQDRGIYGYTF.

J is TRBJ2-3 and V is TRBV5-8; tentatively, D is TRBD1 (5 bases). There are 16 residues in the CDR3. The V gene's germline CDR1 is SGHTS and CDR2 YDEGEE. V shed 0 bases and J shed 4 bases, with 15 bases lying between them. CDR3 coding DNA: TGTGCCAGCAGCTTGGCTAGGGGAACGACCGCAGATACGCAGTATTTT. It yields the protein CASSLARGTTADTQYF.

The J gene is TRBJ1-5, the V gene TRBV7-2; D gene unclear. V was pared by 1 base and J by 9 bases, with 10 bases between. Germline V CDR1 and CDR2: SGHTA, FQGNSA. This CDR3 spans 13 amino acids. The CDR3 here is CASSLEKSGPQHF. The DNA of the CDR3 is TGTGCCAGCAGCTTAGAGAAGTCCGGGCCCCAGCATTTT.

V and J are TRBV18 and TRBJ2-1; the match to TRBD1 covers 7 bases. Unmatched junction bases numbered 6, after V lost 4 bases and J lost 3 bases. This CDR3 is 15 amino acids long. CDR1 is KGHSH, CDR2 LQKENI, per germline. The CDR3 here is CASSLTGTDYNEQFF. The DNA of the CDR3 is TGTGCCAGCTCACTGACCGGGACAGACTACAATGAGCAGTTCTTC.

J is TRBJ2-4 and V is TRBV9; 15 nucleotides agree with TRBD2. The length of the CDR3 is 18 residues. Germline trimming cut 0 bases from V and 9 bases from J; bases unmatched to any gene: 10. Germline CDR1 SGDLS, CDR2 YYNGEE. The CDR3 DNA reads TGTGCCAGCAGCGTAGCCGACGGGACTAGCGGGAGGAGTTCCATTCAGTACTTC. Translation gives CASSVADGTSGRSSIQYF.

This clone was seen a single time. The CDR3 sequence is CASSYSRSFPDTQYF. In DNA form, the CDR3 reads TGTGCCAGCAGTTACTCTCGGAGCTTCCCAGATACGCAGTATTTT. The chain couples TRBV6-5 to TRBJ2-3; D gene unclear. Germline-derived CDR1 and CDR2 are MNHEY and SVGAGI. The CDR3 has 15 residues. V gave up 0 bases and J gave up 4 bases, with 11 bases separating them.

The CDR3 sequence is CASSLMAAYQETQYF. CDR3 sequence (DNA): TGTGCCAGCAGTTTAATGGCGGCGTACCAAGAGACCCAGTACTTC. The chain employs TRBV27 and TRBJ2-5; D unclear. V was pared by 2 bases and J by 0 bases, with 10 bases between. The germline V gene has CDR1 MNHEY and CDR2 SMNVEV (reference sequence). The CDR3 totals 15 residues.

The J gene is TRBJ2-5, the V gene TRBV24-1; weak D call: TRBD2 (7 bases). This CDR3 is built from 17 residues. Trimming took off 0 bases at V and 4 bases at J, with 17 bases between the two ends. The germline V gene has CDR1 KGHDR and CDR2 SFDVKD. CDR3 sequence: CATSDLRGDGGPETQYF. CDR3 DNA: TGTGCCACCAGTGATTTGCGGGGGGACGGGGGCCCAGAGACCCAGTACTTC.

The chain combines TRBV2 with TRBJ1-2; D is ambiguous. CDR1 and CDR2 from the germline V gene are SNHLY and FYNNEI. The CDR3 covers 12 residues. The V gene lost 10 bases and the J gene lost 0 bases, with 9 bases spanning the gap. CDR3 DNA: TGTGCCACCGGCGGGGCTAACTATGGCTACACCTTC. Protein product: CATGGANYGYTF.

The rearrangement links TRBV6-5 to TRBJ1-6; 8 bases are shared with TRBD1. Germline trimming cut 7 bases from V and 7 bases from J; bases unmatched to any gene: 6. The CDR3 loop spans 14 amino acids. Looked up from germline, CDR1 is MNHEY and CDR2 is SVGAGI. Here the CDR3 reads CASTKDRGNSPLHF. CDR3 DNA: TGTGCCAGCACTAAAGACAGGGGAAATTCACCCCTCCACTTT.

The chain links TRBV7-3 to TRBJ1-2, with D perhaps matching TRBD1 (5 bases). CDR1 is SGHTA, CDR2 FQGTGA, per germline. CDR3 length: 13 amino acids. Trimming stripped 5 bases from V and 7 bases from J, with 14 bases between. The CDR3, as DNA: TGTGCCAGCAGCCCGGGGGTATTAACTGGCTACACCTTC. This encodes CASSPGVLTGYTF.

The J gene is TRBJ1-1, the V gene TRBV3-1 (or the pseudogene TRBV3-2); 10 bases are a match to TRBD1. From germline, CDR1 is LGHDT and CDR2 YNNKEL (reference sequence). The CDR3 is 15 amino acids. With V trimmed by 4 bases and J by 6 bases, 8 bases remained unmatched. CDR3 coding DNA: TGTGCCAGCAGCCCCCGGGACAGGGGTTGGGCTGAAGCTTTCTTT. It encodes CASSPRDRGWAEAFF.

The chain is built from TRBV6-6 and TRBJ2-3; the D is unclear. The CDR3 covers 15 residues. Germline V gene lookup returns CDR1 MNHNY and CDR2 SVGAGI (reference sequence). V lost 6 bases to trimming and J lost 2 bases, with 15 bases between them. The CDR3 loop reads CASSPPVRYTDTQYF. The CDR3 DNA reads TGTGCCAGCAGCCCACCCGTCCGCTACACAGATACGCAGTATTTT.

The chain is built from TRBV18 and TRBJ2-2, with a possible D match to TRBD1 (5 bases). The CDR3 consists of 16 residues. Trimming stripped 5 bases from V and 0 bases from J, with 13 bases between. Germline CDR1 and CDR2: KGHSH and LQKENI. Here the CDR3 reads CASSARVPTNTGELFF. The CDR3 nucleotides read TGTGCCAGCTCAGCCAGGGTACCCACGAACACCGGGGAGCTGTTTTTT.

The genes are TRBV6-2 or TRBV6-3 and TRBJ2-1; weak D call: TRBD1 (6 bases). Germline loops: CDR1 MNHEY, CDR2 SVGEGT. The CDR3 consists of 13 residues. V lost 4 bases and J lost 6, with 10 bases in between. The CDR3 DNA is TGTGCCAGCAGTTCGACAGGTTCCAATGAGCAGTTCTTC. Translating gives CASSSTGSNEQFF.

The chain uses TRBV4-3 and TRBJ2-7; 11 bases match TRBD2. This CDR3 is built from 15 residues. Losses at the gene ends were 0 bases for V and 7 bases for J; bases not matched to a gene: 5. Germline V gene sequence: CDR1 LGHNA, CDR2 YSLEER. The CDR3 spells CASSQDVAGGREQYF. Here the CDR3 DNA reads TGCGCCAGCAGCCAAGATGTAGCGGGGGGGAGGGAGCAGTACTTC.

This clone was detected once. The chain is built from TRBV5-1 and TRBJ1-1; D is undetermined. The CDR3 has 14 residues. Germline V gives CDR1 SGHRS, CDR2 YFSETQ. Trimming left V 7 bases short and J 8 bases short, with 21 bases between. Written as DNA, the CDR3 is TGCGCCAGCTCAAAACGGGAGGGTAGCATCGAAGCTTTCTTT. This gives the protein CASSKREGSIEAFF.

The chain links TRBV12-3 or TRBV12-4 to TRBJ2-1; D unresolved. This CDR3 spans 12 amino acids. The V and J ends lost 5 bases and 7 bases respectively, with 9 bases between them. The CDR3 region is CASSPLANEQFF. CDR3 sequence (DNA): TGTGCCAGCAGTCCGCTTGCGAATGAGCAGTTCTTC.

The gene calls are TRBV7-2 and TRBJ2-3; the D is unclear. The CDR3 runs to 14 residues. V gave up 5 bases and J gave up 5 bases, with 14 bases separating them. Germline CDR1 is SGHTA and CDR2 is FQGNSA. The CDR3 is CASSGAHAGDTQYF. The CDR3 DNA follows: TGTGCCAGCAGCGGAGCACATGCTGGAGATACGCAGTATTTT.

The chain is built from TRBV12-3 or TRBV12-4 and TRBJ1-5; D may be TRBD1 (5 bases). Trimming took 8 bases from V and 4 from J, leaving 12 bases between them. The CDR3 runs 13 residues. The CDR3 reads CASSHRQNQPQHF. CDR3 in DNA: TGTGCCAGCTCTCACAGGCAAAATCAGCCCCAGCATTTT.

The chain couples TRBV30 to TRBJ2-7, with 7 bases aligning to TRBD1. The CDR3 has 14 amino acids. Germline assignment: CDR1 GTSNPN and CDR2 SVGIG (reference sequence). The ends lost 0 bases at V and 6 bases at J; junction bases unmatched: 8. CDR3: CAWSVWTGAPEQYF. DNA for the CDR3: TGTGCCTGGAGTGTATGGACAGGTGCCCCCGAGCAGTACTTC.

The gene calls are TRBV6-5 and TRBJ1-2, with D uncertain. The CDR3 is made up of 14 amino acids. With 6 bases removed from V and 7 bases from J, the gap between germline ends came to 18 bases. CDR1 MNHEY and CDR2 SVGAGI come from the germline V gene. Here the CDR3 reads CASSLPPQTVGYTF. As DNA, the CDR3 is TGTGCCAGCAGCCTCCCCCCCCAAACTGTTGGCTACACCTTC.

V and J are TRBV6-5 and TRBJ1-1; maybe TRBD1 (5 bases). The CDR3 is made up of 12 amino acids. Germline V gives CDR1 MNHEY, CDR2 SVGAGI. Deletions cut 6 bases from V and 6 bases from J, with 11 bases between. Written as DNA, the CDR3 is TGTGCCAGCAGAAGACAGAATTCTGAAGCTTTCTTT. This sequence encodes CASRRQNSEAFF.

This chain uses TRBV18 with TRBJ2-2; D is perhaps TRBD1 (5 bases). This CDR3 has 14 amino acids. The germline CDR1 and CDR2 sequences are KGHSH and LQKENI. Trimming stripped 2 bases from V and 7 bases from J, with 11 bases between. In DNA, the CDR3 is TGTGCCAGCTCACCAAGGCAGGGAAACGGGGAGCTGTTTTTT. It codes for CASSPRQGNGELFF.

V gene TRBV5-6 combines with J gene TRBJ1-6; D might be TRBD1 (5 bases). V shed 4 bases and J shed 3 bases, with 14 bases lying between them. CDR3 length equals 16 residues. CDR1 is SGHDT, CDR2 YYEEEE, per germline. The chain's CDR3 is CASSPGGRGYNSPLHF. CDR3 in DNA: TGTGCCAGCAGCCCGGGGGGGAGGGGCTATAATTCACCCCTCCACTTT.